The entry that follows covers one T cell receptor beta chain sequence. This entry comes from a study of T cells after yellow fever vaccination. CDR1 is ENHRY and CDR2 is SYGVKD in the germline V gene. The CDR3 loop spans 13 amino acids. Trimming cost V 2 bases and J 1 base, with 5 bases left between them. TCRdb ran MiXCR on the 5' RACE reads and lists one entry per CDR3 protein. The sample consists of 450,000 to 600,000 distinct CDR3 sequences, roughly a sixth of them appearing once. This sequence joins TRBV10-3 and TRBJ2-5; D is unresolved. Specimen: PBMCs, collected less than 6 days after the first yellow fever vaccination. This receptor was obtained from a man between 18 and 29 years old who received the YFV17D yellow fever vaccine. The DNA of the CDR3 is TGTGCCATCAGTGAGGACTCCCAAGAGACCCAGTACTTC. Translating it yields CAISEDSQETQYF.